The entry below describes one TCR beta chain. What it binds is unknown. The sample comes from a study of OX40 agonist ivuxolimab in advanced cancers. In the study overall: Patients received ivuxolimab, an intravenous treatment, every 2 weeks at 0.01 to 10 mg/kg.

Profiling relied on immunoSEQ multiplex PCR, and the TCRdb table lists in-frame clones only, not all of them. Altogether 75,000 to 90,000 clones are present, 92% being singletons, with the ten largest covering around 0.65%. Whole-study results and caveats: Those patients achieving a partial response at 0.1-3.0 mg/kg showed among the lowest clonal expansion. Compared with CD4+, CD8+ T cells on average had more expanded clones.

Baseline was the first blood sampling point, followed by cycle 4 day 1 and cycle 7 day 1. Germline-derived CDR1 and CDR2 are MNHNS and SASEGT. The J segment lost 5 bases and the V segment lost 4 bases, leaving 6 bases of the junction unmatched. The CDR3 length is 16 residues. The source was CD4+ or CD8+ T cells sorted from blood, collected in a trial of the OX40 agonist ivuxolimab. The V gene is TRBV6-1, the J gene TRBJ2-2; 11 bases align to TRBD2. This clonotype was obtained from an adult with an advanced solid tumor such as melanoma, head and neck, liver or kidney cancer. The CDR3 spells CASSVLAGVETGELFF. CDR3 nucleotide sequence: TGTGCCAGCAGTGTACTAGCGGGAGTAGAAACCGGGGAGCTGTTTTTT.